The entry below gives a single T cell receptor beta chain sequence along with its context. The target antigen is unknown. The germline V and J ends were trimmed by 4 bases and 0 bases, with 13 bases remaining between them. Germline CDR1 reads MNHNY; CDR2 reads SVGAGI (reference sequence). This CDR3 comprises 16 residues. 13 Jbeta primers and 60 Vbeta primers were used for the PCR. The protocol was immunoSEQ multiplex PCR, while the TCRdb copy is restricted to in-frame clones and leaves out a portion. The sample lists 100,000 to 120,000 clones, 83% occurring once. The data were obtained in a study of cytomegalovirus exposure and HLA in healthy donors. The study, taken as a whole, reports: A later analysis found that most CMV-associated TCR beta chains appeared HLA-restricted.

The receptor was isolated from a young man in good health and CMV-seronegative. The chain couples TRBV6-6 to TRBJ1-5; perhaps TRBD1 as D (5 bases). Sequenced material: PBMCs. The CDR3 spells CASSSARDYSNQPQHF. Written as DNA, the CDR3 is TGTGCCAGCAGTTCTGCCAGGGATTATAGCAATCAGCCCCAGCATTTT.